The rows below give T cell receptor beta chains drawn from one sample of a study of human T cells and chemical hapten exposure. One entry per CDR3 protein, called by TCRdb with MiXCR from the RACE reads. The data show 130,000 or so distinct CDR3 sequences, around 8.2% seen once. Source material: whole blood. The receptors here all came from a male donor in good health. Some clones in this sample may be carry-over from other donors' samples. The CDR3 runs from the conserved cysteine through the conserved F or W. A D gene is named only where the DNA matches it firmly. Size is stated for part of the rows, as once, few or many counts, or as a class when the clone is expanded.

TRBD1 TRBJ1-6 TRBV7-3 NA CASSPTGADNSPLHF TGTGCCAGCAGCCCCACAGGGGCGGATAATTCACCCCTCCACTTT
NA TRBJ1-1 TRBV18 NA CASSPSNFLRENTEAFF TGTGCCAGCTCACCATCCAATTTCTTGCGGGAAAACACTGAAGCTTTCTTT
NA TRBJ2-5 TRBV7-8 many CASSLEGGHTKETQYF TGTGCCAGCAGCTTAGAAGGGGGACACACCAAGGAGACCCAGTACTTC
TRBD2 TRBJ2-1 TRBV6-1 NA CASSQIPWASGSGYNEQFF TGTGCCAGCAGTCAAATCCCATGGGCTAGCGGGAGTGGCTACAATGAGCAGTTCTTC
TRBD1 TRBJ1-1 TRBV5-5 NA CASSSGDRVDTEAFF TGTGCCAGCAGTTCTGGGGACAGGGTCGACACTGAAGCTTTCTTT
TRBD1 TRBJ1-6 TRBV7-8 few CASSLAMDRPIWNSPLHF TGTGCCAGCAGCTTAGCGATGGACAGGCCAATCTGGAATTCACCCCTCCACTTT
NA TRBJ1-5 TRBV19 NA CASSMRRNQPQHF TGTGCCAGTAGTATGCGAAGGAATCAGCCCCAGCATTTT
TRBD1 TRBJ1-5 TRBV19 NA CASGDRVNQPQHF TGTGCGAGTGGGGACAGGGTCAATCAGCCCCAGCATTTT
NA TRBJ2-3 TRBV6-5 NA CASSYGSSDTQYF TGTGCCAGCAGTTACGGCTCTTCGGATACGCAGTATTTT
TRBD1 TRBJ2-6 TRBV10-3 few CAISEDRGRLAGANVLTF TGTGCCATCAGTGAAGACAGGGGGCGGCTAGCTGGGGCCAACGTCCTGACTTTC
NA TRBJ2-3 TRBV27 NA CASSPEDGGTDTQYF TGTGCCAGCAGTCCTGAGGACGGGGGCACAGATACGCAGTATTTT
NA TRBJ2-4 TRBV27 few CASSLWIGNIQYF TGTGCCAGCAGTTTATGGATCGGGAACATTCAGTACTTC
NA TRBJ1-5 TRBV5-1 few CASSLDQGGNQPQHF TGCGCCAGCAGCTTGGACCAGGGAGGCAATCAGCCCCAGCATTTT
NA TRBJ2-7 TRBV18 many CASSPPPGRDSYEQYF TGTGCCAGCTCACCGCCCCCTGGACGGGACTCCTACGAGCAGTACTTC
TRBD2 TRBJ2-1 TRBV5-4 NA CASSLDAGGPDEQFF TGTGCCAGCAGCTTGGATGCGGGGGGGCCGGATGAGCAGTTCTTC
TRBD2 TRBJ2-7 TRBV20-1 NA CSAVLGGTSYEQYF TGCAGTGCCGTCTTGGGGGGGACGTCCTACGAGCAGTACTTC
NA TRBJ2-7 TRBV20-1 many CSAIGGGPYEQYF TGCAGTGCTATAGGGGGAGGCCCCTACGAGCAGTACTTC
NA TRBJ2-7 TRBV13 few CASSLENEDEQYF TGTGCCAGCAGCTTAGAGAACGAGGACGAGCAGTACTTC